Shown below are 9 T cell receptor beta chains from a single sample sequenced in a study of T cells in Graves' hyperthyroidism and ophthalmopathy. What was amplified from RNA transcripts were TCR beta CDR3 regions. HTBI primers were employed in a first-round RT-PCR of the TCR CDR3. TCRdb called the multiplex PCR reads again in MiXCR, with one record for every CDR3 protein. Counted here are about 530,000 distinct CDR3 sequences, more than 15% occurring once; the ten biggest clones make up approximately 15%. The sample taken for sequencing was blood. The origin of the receptors is a young woman with Graves' ophthalmopathy.

This clonotype has ten or more counts. The chain joins TRBV7-2 to TRBJ1-5, with 10 bases matching TRBD1. Germline V gene lookup returns CDR1 SGHTA and CDR2 FQGNSA. CDR3 length: 15 residues. V shed 3 bases, J shed 4 bases, and the junction held 3 bases outside the gene matches. DNA of the CDR3: TGTGCCAGCAGCTTCGGACAGGGGGGGAATCAGCCCCAGCATTTT. This sequence encodes CASSFGQGGNQPQHF.

As to this clonotype: This sequence may be a read error, since a much larger clone differs from it by one base. The chain employs TRBV30 and TRBJ2-5; D not certain. The CDR3 covers 11 residues. Germline V gene lookup returns CDR1 GTSNPN and CDR2 SVGIG (reference sequence). CDR3 DNA sequence: TGTGCCTGGAGTGGGCGAGAGGCCCAGTACTTC. Its protein product is CAWSGREAQYF.

This clonotype was counted ten times or more. The chain is built from TRBV11-1 and TRBJ2-7; unclear D gene. The V end was cut by 5 bases, the J end by 4 bases, with 12 bases between. CDR3 length equals 13 residues. In germline, CDR1 is SGHAT, CDR2 FQDESV (reference sequence). CDR3 DNA: TGTGCCAGCAGCCAACCGGGCAGTTACGAGCAGTACTTC. Amino acids: CASSQPGSYEQYF.

The V call is TRBV5-6, the J call TRBJ2-1, with D possibly being TRBD2 (6 bases). Trimming took off 2 bases at V and 12 bases at J, with 9 bases between the two ends. There are 11 residues in the CDR3. CDR1 and CDR2 from the germline V gene are SGHDT and YYEEEE. For the CDR3, the DNA is TGTGCCAGCAGCTTAGCGGGTTGGCAGTTCTTC. This gives the protein CASSLAGWQFF.

This clonotype occurred a few times. J is TRBJ2-5 and V is TRBV19, with 10 bases aligning to TRBD2. The CDR3 runs 16 residues. CDR1 is LNHDA and CDR2 is SQIVND in the germline V gene (reference sequence). V trimming: 3 bases; J trimming: 0 bases; junction bases outside the gene matches: 4. CDR3 sequence (DNA): TGTGCCAGTAGTATCAGTAGCGGGGGGTACCAAGAGACCCAGTACTTC. Translated, it gives CASSISSGGYQETQYF.

This clonotype was recorded many times. V and J are TRBV3-1 and TRBJ2-7, with 7 bases fitting TRBD2. With V trimmed by 1 base and J by 3 bases, 9 bases remained unmatched. The germline CDR1 and CDR2 sequences are LGHDT and YNNKEL (reference sequence). This CDR3 comprises 16 residues. Written as DNA, the CDR3 is TGTGCCAGCAGCCAAGGGACGCTAGCGGTACTCTACGAGCAGTACTTC. Residues: CASSQGTLAVLYEQYF.

This clonotype was observed many times. The rearrangement uses TRBV7-9 and TRBJ2-3; TRBD1 matches 8 bases. After removal of 5 bases from V and 1 base from J, the junction contained 5 bases not matched to a gene. CDR3 length equals 15 residues. CDR1 SEHNR and CDR2 FQNEAQ come from the germline V gene (reference sequence). CDR3 amino acids: CASSPGQAGTDTQYF. In DNA form, the CDR3 reads TGTGCCAGCAGCCCGGGACAGGCCGGCACAGATACGCAGTATTTT.

This clonotype occurred a few times. This chain connects TRBV29-1 to TRBJ2-7; D is unresolved. Trimming cost V 7 bases and J 0 bases, with 13 bases left between them. This CDR3 has 13 residues. In germline, CDR1 is SQVTM, CDR2 ANQGSEA. This CDR3 reads CSAKAENSYEQYF. For the CDR3, the DNA is TGCAGCGCGAAGGCGGAGAACTCCTACGAGCAGTACTTC.

Only a few counts were recorded for this clonotype. The rearrangement links TRBV3-1 to TRBJ2-2; 7 positions agree with TRBD2. CDR3 length: 16 amino acids. Germline V CDR1 and CDR2: LGHDT, YNNKEL (reference sequence). The J segment lost 1 base and the V segment lost 1 base, leaving 3 bases of the junction unmatched. CDR3 bases: TGTGCCAGCAGCCAAGGTGGCGGGAGGAACACCGGGGAGCTGTTTTTT. Protein product: CASSQGGGRNTGELFF.